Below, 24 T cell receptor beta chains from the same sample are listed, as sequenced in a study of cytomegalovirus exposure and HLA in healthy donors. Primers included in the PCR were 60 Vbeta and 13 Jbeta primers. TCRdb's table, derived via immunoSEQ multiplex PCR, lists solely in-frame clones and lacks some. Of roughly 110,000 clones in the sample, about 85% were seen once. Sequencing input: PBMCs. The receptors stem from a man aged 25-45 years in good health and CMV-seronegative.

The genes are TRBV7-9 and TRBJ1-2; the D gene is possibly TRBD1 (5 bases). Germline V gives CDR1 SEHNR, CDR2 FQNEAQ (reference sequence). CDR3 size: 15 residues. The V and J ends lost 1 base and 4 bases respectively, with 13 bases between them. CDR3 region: CASSLDQGFTYGYTF. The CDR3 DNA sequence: TGTGCCAGCAGCTTAGATCAGGGTTTTACCTATGGCTACACCTTC.

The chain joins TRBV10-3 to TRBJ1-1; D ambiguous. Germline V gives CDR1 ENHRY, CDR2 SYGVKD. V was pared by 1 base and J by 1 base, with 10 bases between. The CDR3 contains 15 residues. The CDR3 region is CAISELRTKNTEAFF. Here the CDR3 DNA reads TGTGCCATCAGTGAGTTAAGGACTAAGAACACTGAAGCTTTCTTT.

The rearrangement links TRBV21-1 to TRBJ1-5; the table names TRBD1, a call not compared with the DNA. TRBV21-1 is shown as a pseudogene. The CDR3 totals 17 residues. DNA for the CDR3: TGTGCCAGCAGCAAAGCTTCCCCCCGGGACAGGCCAGGCCCCCAGCATTTT. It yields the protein CASSKASPRDRPGPQHF.

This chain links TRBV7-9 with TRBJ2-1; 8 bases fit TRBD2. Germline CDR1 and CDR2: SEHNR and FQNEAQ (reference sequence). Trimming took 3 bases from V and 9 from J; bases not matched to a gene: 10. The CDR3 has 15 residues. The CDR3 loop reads CASSFVRVAGSEQFF. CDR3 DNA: TGTGCCAGCAGCTTCGTTCGGGTAGCGGGAAGTGAGCAGTTCTTC.

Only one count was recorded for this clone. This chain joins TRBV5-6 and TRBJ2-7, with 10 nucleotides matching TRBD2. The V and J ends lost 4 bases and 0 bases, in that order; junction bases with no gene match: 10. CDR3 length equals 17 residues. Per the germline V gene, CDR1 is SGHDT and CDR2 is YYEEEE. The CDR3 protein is CASSARLAGLSSYEQYF. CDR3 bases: TGTGCCAGCAGCGCTAGACTAGCGGGCTTGAGCTCCTACGAGCAGTACTTC.

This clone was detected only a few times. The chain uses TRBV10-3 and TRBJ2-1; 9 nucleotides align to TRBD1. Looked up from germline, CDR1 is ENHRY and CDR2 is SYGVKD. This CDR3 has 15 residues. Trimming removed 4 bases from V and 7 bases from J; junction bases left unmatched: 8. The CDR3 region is CAISGVGTGRNEQFF. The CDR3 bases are TGTGCCATCAGTGGGGTCGGGACAGGGAGAAATGAGCAGTTCTTC.

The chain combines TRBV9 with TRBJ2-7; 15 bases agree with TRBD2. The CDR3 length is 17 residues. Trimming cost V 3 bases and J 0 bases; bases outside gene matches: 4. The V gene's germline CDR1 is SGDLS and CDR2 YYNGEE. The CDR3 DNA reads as TGTGCCAGCAGCGCCGGGACTAGCGGGAGGTTCTCCTACGAGCAGTACTTC. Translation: CASSAGTSGRFSYEQYF.

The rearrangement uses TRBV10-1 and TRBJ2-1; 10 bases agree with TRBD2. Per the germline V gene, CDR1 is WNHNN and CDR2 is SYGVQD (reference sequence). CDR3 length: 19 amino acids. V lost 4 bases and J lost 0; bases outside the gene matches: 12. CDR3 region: CASSVLAGDSSSSYNEQFF. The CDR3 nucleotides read TGCGCCAGCAGTGTTCTAGCGGGGGACTCCTCCAGCTCCTACAATGAGCAGTTCTTC.

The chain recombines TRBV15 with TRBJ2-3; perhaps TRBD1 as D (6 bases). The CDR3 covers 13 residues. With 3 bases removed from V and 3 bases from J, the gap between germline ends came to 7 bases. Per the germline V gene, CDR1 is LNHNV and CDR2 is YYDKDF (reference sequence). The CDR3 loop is CATSRDSTDTQYF. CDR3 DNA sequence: TGTGCCACCAGCAGGGACAGTACAGATACGCAGTATTTT. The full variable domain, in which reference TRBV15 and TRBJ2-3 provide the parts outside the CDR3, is DAMVIQNPRYQVTQFGKPVTLSCSQTLNHNVMYWYQQKSSQAPKLLFHYYDKDFNNEADTPDNFQSRRPNTSFCFLDIRSPGLGDTAMYLCATSRDSTDTQYFGPGTRLTVL.

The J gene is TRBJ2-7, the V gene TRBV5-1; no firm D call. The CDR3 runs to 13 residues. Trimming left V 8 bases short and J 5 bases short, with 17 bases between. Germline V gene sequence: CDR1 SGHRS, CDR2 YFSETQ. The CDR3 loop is CARPSVVFDEQYF. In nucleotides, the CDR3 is TGCGCCAGACCCTCGGTGGTATTCGACGAGCAGTACTTC.

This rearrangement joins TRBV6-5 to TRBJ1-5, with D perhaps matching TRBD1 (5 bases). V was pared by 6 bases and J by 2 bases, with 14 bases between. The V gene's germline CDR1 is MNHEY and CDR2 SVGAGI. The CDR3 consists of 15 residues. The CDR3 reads CASSLGGAGNQPQHF. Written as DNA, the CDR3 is TGTGCCAGCAGCCTGGGAGGGGCCGGCAATCAGCCCCAGCATTTT.

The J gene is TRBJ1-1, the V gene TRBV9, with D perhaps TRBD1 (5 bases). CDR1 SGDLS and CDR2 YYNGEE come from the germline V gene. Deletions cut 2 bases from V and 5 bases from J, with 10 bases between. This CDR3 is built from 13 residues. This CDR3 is CASSVGGETEAFF. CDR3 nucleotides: TGTGCCAGCAGCGTCGGGGGAGAAACTGAAGCTTTCTTT.

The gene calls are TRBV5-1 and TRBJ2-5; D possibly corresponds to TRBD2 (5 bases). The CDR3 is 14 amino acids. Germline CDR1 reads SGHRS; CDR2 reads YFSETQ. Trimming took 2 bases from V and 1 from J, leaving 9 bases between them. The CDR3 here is CASSFAGTQETQYF. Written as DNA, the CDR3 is TGCGCCAGCAGCTTCGCGGGCACCCAAGAGACCCAGTACTTC.

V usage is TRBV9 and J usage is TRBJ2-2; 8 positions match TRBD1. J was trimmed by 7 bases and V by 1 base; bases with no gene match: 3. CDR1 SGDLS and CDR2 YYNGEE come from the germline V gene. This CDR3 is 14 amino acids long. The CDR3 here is CASSVSGGVGELFF. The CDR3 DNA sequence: TGTGCCAGCAGCGTATCAGGGGGCGTCGGGGAGCTGTTTTTT.

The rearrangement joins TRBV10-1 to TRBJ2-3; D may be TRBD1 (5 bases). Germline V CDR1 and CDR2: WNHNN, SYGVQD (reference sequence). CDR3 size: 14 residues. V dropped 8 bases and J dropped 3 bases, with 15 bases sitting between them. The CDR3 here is CASSRVSETDTQYF. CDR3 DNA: TGCGCCAGCTCCAGGGTGTCCGAAACAGATACGCAGTATTTT.

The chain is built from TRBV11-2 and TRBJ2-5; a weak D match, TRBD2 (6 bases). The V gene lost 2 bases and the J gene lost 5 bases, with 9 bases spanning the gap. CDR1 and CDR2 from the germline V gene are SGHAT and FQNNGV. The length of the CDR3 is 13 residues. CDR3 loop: CASSLKGGETQYF. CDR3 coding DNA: TGTGCCAGCAGCTTAAAGGGAGGCGAGACCCAGTACTTC.

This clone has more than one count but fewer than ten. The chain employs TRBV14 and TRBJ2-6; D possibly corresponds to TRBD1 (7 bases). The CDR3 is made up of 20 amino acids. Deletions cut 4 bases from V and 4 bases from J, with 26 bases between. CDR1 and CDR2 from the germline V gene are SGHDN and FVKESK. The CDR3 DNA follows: TGTGCCAGCAGCCTACTTCAGGGGGGCCAATGGGCTCTGGGGGCCAACGTCCTGACTTTC. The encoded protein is CASSLLQGGQWALGANVLTF.

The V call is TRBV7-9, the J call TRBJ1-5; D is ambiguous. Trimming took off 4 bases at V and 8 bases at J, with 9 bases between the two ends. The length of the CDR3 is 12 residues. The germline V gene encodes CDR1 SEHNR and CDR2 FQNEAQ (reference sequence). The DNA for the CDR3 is TGTGCCAGCAGCTCGTTCGAGGAGCCCCAGCATTTT. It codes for CASSSFEEPQHF.

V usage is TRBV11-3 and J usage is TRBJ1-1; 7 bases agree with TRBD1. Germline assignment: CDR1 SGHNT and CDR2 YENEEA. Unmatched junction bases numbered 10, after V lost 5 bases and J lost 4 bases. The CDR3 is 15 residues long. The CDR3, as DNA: TGTGCCAGCAGCCCAGGAAGAGGGGGCGGCACTGAAGCTTTCTTT. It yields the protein CASSPGRGGGTEAFF.

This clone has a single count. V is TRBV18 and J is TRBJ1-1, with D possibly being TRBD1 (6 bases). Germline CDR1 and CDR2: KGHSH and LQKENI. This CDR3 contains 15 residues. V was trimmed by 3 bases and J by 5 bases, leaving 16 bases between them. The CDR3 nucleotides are TGTGCCAGCTCACCCCGACAGGTTGTCGAAACTGAAGCTTTCTTT. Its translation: CASSPRQVVETEAFF.

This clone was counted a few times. CDR3 DNA: TGTGCCAGCAGTTTTGCCCCGGGAGGGAACACTGAAGCTTTCTTT. This encodes CASSFAPGGNTEAFF. The chain links TRBV6-1 to TRBJ1-1; D remains ambiguous. Germline V gene lookup returns CDR1 MNHNS and CDR2 SASEGT. This CDR3 has 15 residues. V lost 5 bases to trimming and J lost 1 base, with 14 bases between them.

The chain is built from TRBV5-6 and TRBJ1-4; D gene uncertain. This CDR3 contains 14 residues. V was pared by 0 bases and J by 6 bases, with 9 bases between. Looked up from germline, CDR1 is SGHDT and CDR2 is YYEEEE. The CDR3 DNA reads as TGTGCCAGCAGCTTGGGAACTTATTATGAAAAACTGTTTTTT. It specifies CASSLGTYYEKLFF.

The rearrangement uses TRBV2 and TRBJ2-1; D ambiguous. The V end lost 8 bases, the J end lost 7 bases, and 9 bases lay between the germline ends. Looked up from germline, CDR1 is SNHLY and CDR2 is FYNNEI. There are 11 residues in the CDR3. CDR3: CASYRENEQFF. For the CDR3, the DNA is TGTGCCAGCTATCGAGAGAATGAGCAGTTCTTC.

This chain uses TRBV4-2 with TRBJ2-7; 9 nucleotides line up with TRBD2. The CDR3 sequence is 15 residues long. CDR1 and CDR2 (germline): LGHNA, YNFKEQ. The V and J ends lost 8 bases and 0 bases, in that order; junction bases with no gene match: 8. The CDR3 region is CASGVAGASSYEQYF. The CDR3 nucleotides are TGTGCCAGCGGAGTAGCGGGAGCGAGCTCCTACGAGCAGTACTTC.